What follows are 17 T cell receptor beta chains derived from one specimen sequenced in a study of T cell clonality in common variable immunodeficiency. Libraries were prepared by immunoSEQ multiplex PCR; TCRdb keeps only in-frame clonotypes and omits some of them. Captured here are about 64,000 clones, none seen once; the top ten comprise 1.7%. The sequencing sample was made of peripheral blood mononuclear cells. The receptors were gathered from a person aged 18 to 70 in good health.

This clone was counted ten times or more. The CDR3 end falls 3 residues outside the read, so it is completed with the germline J gene. The chain is built from TRBV20-1 and TRBJ2-1; the match to TRBD2 covers 8 bases. Trimming took 7 bases from V and 3 from J; bases not matched to a gene: 11. The CDR3 consists of 15 residues. Germline lookup yields CDR1 DFQATT and CDR2 SNEGSKA (reference sequence). The sequenced part of the CDR3 DNA is TGCAGTGTCGGGGCCCTAGCGGGCCTCTACAATGAG. Protein sequence: CSVGALAGLYNE. In full, the CDR3 reads CSVGALAGLYNEQFF.

This clone was recorded many times. The read is 3 residues too short to cover the CDR3 end, so that end is filled in from the germline J gene. The rearrangement uses TRBV5-6 and TRBJ1-3; 7 nucleotides match TRBD1. Germline trimming cut 2 bases from V and 2 bases from J; bases unmatched to any gene: 1. Germline CDR1 and CDR2: SGHDT and YYEEEE. CDR3 length: 14 amino acids. CDR3 bases read: TGTGCCAGCAGCTTAAGGGGGCCTGGAAACACC. Translated, it gives CASSLRGPGNT. From start to end, the CDR3 is CASSLRGPGNTIYF.

This clone was seen many times. The CDR3 end lies 3 residues beyond the end of the read and is filled in from the germline J gene. The gene calls are TRBV7-3 and TRBJ2-5; 14 nucleotides align to TRBD2. The CDR3 spans 21 residues. The V gene end was trimmed by 1 base and the J gene end by 7 bases; junction bases not matched to a gene: 20. CDR1 SGHTA and CDR2 FQGTGA come from the germline V gene. The sequenced part of the CDR3 DNA is TGTGCCAGCAGCTTAATTCCGGGACTAGCGGGAGTGGACGGTCCTTTGGGGACC. Protein product: CASSLIPGLAGVDGPLGT. The whole CDR3 sequence is CASSLIPGLAGVDGPLGTQYF.

There are many counts of this clone. One end of the junction varies from germline; a read error may be responsible. The read halts 3 residues ahead of the CDR3 end, with the missing end drawn from the germline J gene. The rearrangement uses TRBV6-1 and TRBJ2-7, with 7 bases lining up with TRBD1. CDR1 MNHNS and CDR2 SASEGT come from the germline V gene. This CDR3 region has 14 residues. This CDR3 reads CASSQDRASDEQYF. CDR3 bases read: TGTGCCAGCAGTCAAGACAGGGCCTCCGACGAG.

This clone was seen repeatedly, ten times or more. The read ends 3 residues shy of where the CDR3 ends; the end is completed using the germline J gene. The genes are TRBV29-1 and TRBJ1-6, with a weak D call TRBD1 (6 bases). The length of the CDR3 is 13 residues. V lost 5 bases and J lost 10, with 15 bases in between. From germline, CDR1 is SQVTM and CDR2 ANQGSEA. The DNA read from the CDR3 is TGCAGCGTTCGGGACACTAACCGGTCACCC. It codes for CSVRDTNRSP. The full CDR3 sequence reads CSVRDTNRSPLHF.

This clone was detected ten times or more. Read coverage stops 3 residues before the CDR3 terminus; the germline J gene supplies the remainder. This rearrangement joins TRBV20-1 to TRBJ2-1; tentatively, D is TRBD1 (6 bases). CDR1 is DFQATT and CDR2 is SNEGSKA in the germline V gene (reference sequence). The length of the CDR3 is 16 residues. Trimming stripped 0 bases from V and 6 bases from J, with 18 bases between. CDR3 DNA (partial): TGCAGTGCTAGAGATCGATCGGCAGGGGCCCGCAATGAG. It yields the protein CSARDRSAGARNE. The full CDR3 is CSARDRSAGARNEQFF.

This clone was seen many times. The missing CDR3 end, 3 residues past where the read stops, is filled in from the germline J gene. The gene calls are TRBV6-1 and TRBJ2-1, with 9 bases fitting TRBD2. V lost 2 bases, J lost 2 bases, and 4 bases stayed unmatched. Germline V lookup: CDR1 MNHNS, CDR2 SASEGT. The CDR3 length is 16 residues. The CDR3 DNA, read in part, is TGTGCCAGCAGTGAATTAGCGGGAGAGCCCTACAATGAG. Translating it yields CASSELAGEPYNE. The whole CDR3 is CASSELAGEPYNEQFF.

This clone has ten or more counts. The observed sequence ends 3 residues before the CDR3 terminus, with the missing tail filled in from the germline J gene. The gene calls are TRBV18 and TRBJ1-1; 7 positions match TRBD1. This CDR3 has 16 residues. Per germline, CDR1 KGHSH and CDR2 LQKENI. The ends lost 6 bases at V and 1 base at J; junction bases unmatched: 11. The DNA read from the CDR3 is TGTGCCAGCTCCCCTCAAGGGGGCGTTGGGAACACTGAA. Translation gives CASSPQGGVGNTE. In full, the CDR3 reads CASSPQGGVGNTEAFF. The whole variable domain, filled in from reference TRBV18 and TRBJ1-1, reads NAGVMQNPRHLVRRRGQEARLRCSPMKGHSHVYWYRQLPEEGLKFMVYLQKENIIDESGMPKERFSAEFPKEGPSILRIQQVVRGDSAAYFCASSPQGGVGNTEAFFGQGTRLTVV.

As for this clone: The read falls 3 residues short of the CDR3 end, and the missing part is taken from the germline J gene. The rearrangement uses TRBV5-6 and TRBJ1-5, with 7 bases that match TRBD1. The CDR3 spans 14 residues. The V and J ends lost 2 bases and 5 bases, in that order; junction bases with no gene match: 4. Germline CDR1 and CDR2: SGHDT and YYEEEE. CDR3 bases read: TGTGCCAGCAGCTTACAGGGGCGATATCAGCCC. Protein sequence: CASSLQGRYQP. The CDR3 in full is CASSLQGRYQPQHF.

This clone was seen many times. The read ends 3 residues before the CDR3 terminus; that terminus is restored from the germline J gene. This sequence joins TRBV27 and TRBJ2-7; D might be TRBD1 (6 bases). V shed 3 bases and J shed 0 bases, with 12 bases lying between them. CDR1 is MNHEY, CDR2 SMNVEV, per germline (reference sequence). The CDR3 has 15 amino acids. The DNA read from the CDR3 is TGTGCCAGCAGTTTTACAGGGCCTTACTCCTACGAG. Its protein is CASSFTGPYSYE. In full, the CDR3 reads CASSFTGPYSYEQYF.

This clone was detected only a few times. The read ends 3 residues shy of where the CDR3 ends; the end is completed using the germline J gene. V gene TRBV10-2 combines with J gene TRBJ1-6; no definite D call. The CDR3 length is 16 residues. The V and J ends lost 2 bases and 2 bases respectively, with 10 bases between them. Germline CDR1 is WSHSY and CDR2 is SAAADI. The DNA read from the CDR3 is TGCGCCAGCAGTGAGGCGGATCTTACCTATAATTCACCC. Encoded protein: CASSEADLTYNSP. The whole CDR3 protein reads CASSEADLTYNSPLHF.

This clone came up many times. The read ends 3 residues before the CDR3 terminus; that terminus is restored from the germline J gene. The chain joins TRBV5-1 to TRBJ2-7; 12 bases map to TRBD1. This CDR3 spans 17 amino acids. J was trimmed by 4 bases and V by 1 base; bases with no gene match: 9. Per germline, CDR1 SGHRS and CDR2 YFSETQ. CDR3 bases read: TGCGCCAGCAGCTTGCCCGGGATGGGACAGGGGGCTTACGAG. This sequence encodes CASSLPGMGQGAYE. The CDR3 as a whole reads CASSLPGMGQGAYEQYF.

This clone was observed many times. Read coverage stops 3 residues before the CDR3 terminus; the germline J gene supplies the remainder. V gene TRBV20-1 combines with J gene TRBJ2-1; 7 nucleotides match TRBD2. CDR1 and CDR2 from the germline V gene are DFQATT and SNEGSKA (reference sequence). V was clipped by 6 bases and J by 1 base; unmatched bases: 12. This CDR3 is built from 16 residues. The CDR3 spells CSATGASGRSYNEQFF. Incomplete CDR3 DNA: TGCAGTGCGACCGGCGCTAGCGGTCGTTCCTACAATGAG.

Ten or more counts support this clone. The sequenced CDR3 bases are TGTGCCAGTCGACTAGCGGGAGGTAAGACGAATGAG. Residues: CASRLAGGKTNE. The complete CDR3 sequence is CASRLAGGKTNEQFF. This chain uses TRBV28 with TRBJ2-1, with TRBD2 matching over 13 bases. The read stops 3 residues short of the end of the CDR3; the missing end is completed from the germline J gene. Germline V CDR1 and CDR2: MDHEN, SYDVKM. The CDR3 loop spans 15 amino acids. V was clipped by 9 bases and J by 7 bases; unmatched bases: 9.

This clone was recorded a few times. The read stops 3 residues short of the end of the CDR3; the missing end is completed from the germline J gene. The gene calls are TRBV2 and TRBJ2-2; possible D gene TRBD2, 6 bases. The germline gives CDR1 SNHLY, CDR2 FYNNEI. This CDR3 contains 15 residues. Deletions cut 3 bases from V and 6 bases from J, with 14 bases between. CDR3 residues: CASSDYALAAGELFF. The DNA read from the CDR3 is TGTGCCAGCAGTGACTATGCACTAGCCGCCGGGGAG.

This clone was observed many times. The sequence runs out 3 residues before the end of the CDR3; the remainder is reconstructed from the germline J gene. V usage is TRBV20-1 and J usage is TRBJ2-5; TRBD2 matches 11 bases. Germline CDR1 reads DFQATT; CDR2 reads SNEGSKA (reference sequence). After removal of 4 bases from V and 1 base from J, the junction contained 5 bases not matched to a gene. The CDR3 extends over 15 amino acids. CDR3 protein: CSAIGTSGAQETQYF. The sequenced CDR3 bases are TGCAGTGCTATAGGGACTAGCGGAGCCCAAGAGACC.

This clone occurred many times. The CDR3 is cut off 3 residues early in the read; its end comes from the germline J gene. J is TRBJ1-1 and V is TRBV7-3; 7 bases are shared with TRBD1. The germline V gene has CDR1 SGHTA and CDR2 FQGTGA. V gave up 5 bases and J gave up 4 bases; unmatched junction bases: 13. This CDR3 is 16 amino acids long. CDR3 sequence: CASSPAGGKRGTEAFF. Partial CDR3 DNA: TGTGCCAGCAGCCCCGCAGGGGGGAAGCGAGGCACTGAA.